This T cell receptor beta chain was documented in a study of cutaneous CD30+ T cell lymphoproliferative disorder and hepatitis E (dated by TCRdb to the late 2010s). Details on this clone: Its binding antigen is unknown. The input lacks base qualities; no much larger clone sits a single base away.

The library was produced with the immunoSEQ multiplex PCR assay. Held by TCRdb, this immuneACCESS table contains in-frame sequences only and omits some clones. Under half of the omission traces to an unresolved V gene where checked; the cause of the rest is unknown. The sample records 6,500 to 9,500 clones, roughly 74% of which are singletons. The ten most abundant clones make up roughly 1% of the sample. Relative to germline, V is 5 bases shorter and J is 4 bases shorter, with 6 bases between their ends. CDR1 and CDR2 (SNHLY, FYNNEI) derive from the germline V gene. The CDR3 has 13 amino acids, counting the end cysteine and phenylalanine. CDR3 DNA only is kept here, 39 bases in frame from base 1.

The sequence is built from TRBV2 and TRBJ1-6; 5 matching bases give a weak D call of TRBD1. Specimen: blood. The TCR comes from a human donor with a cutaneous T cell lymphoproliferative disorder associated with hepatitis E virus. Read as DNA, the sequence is TGTGCCAGCAGTCAGGGTTATAATTCACCCCTCCACTTT. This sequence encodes CASSQGYNSPLHF.